Following are 16 T cell receptor beta chains from one sample sequenced in a study of T cell responses to AZD1222 COVID-19 vaccine. Data came from immunoSEQ multiplex PCR; TCRdb stores just in-frame clones and leaves some out. The sample yields about 120,000 clones, just over 90% seen once. Sequenced material: peripheral blood, taken on day 0 of AZD1222 vaccination. Every receptor here comes from an adult in good health.

This clone has more than one count but fewer than ten. CDR3 loop: CASSLRTGSRAQGYF. DNA for the CDR3: TGTGCCAGCAGTTTAAGAACAGGCTCACGAGCCCAGGGGTACTTC. The chain is built from TRBV28 and TRBJ2-7; weak D call: TRBD1 (5 bases). The CDR3 has 15 amino acids. Trimming pared 2 bases from V and 12 bases from J, leaving 23 bases between. Germline V CDR1 and CDR2: MDHEN, SYDVKM.

The chain combines TRBV19 with TRBJ1-4, with D maybe TRBD1 (5 bases). The length of the CDR3 is 15 residues. CDR1 is LNHDA, CDR2 SQIVND, per germline (reference sequence). V was pared by 6 bases and J by 3 bases, with 14 bases between. The CDR3 nucleotides read TGTGCCAGTAGGGGGACGGCGGGGGCTAATGAAAAACTGTTTTTT. It translates to CASRGTAGANEKLFF.

In DNA form, the CDR3 reads TGTGCCAGCAGCTTAGCCCCGGGACAGGGTAGTGGTGAAGCTTTCTTT. This encodes CASSLAPGQGSGEAFF. V is TRBV7-3 and J is TRBJ1-1, with 9 nucleotides matching TRBD1. CDR3 length: 16 amino acids. The trim removed 2 bases at V and 7 bases at J, leaving 11 bases unmatched. CDR1 is SGHTA, CDR2 FQGTGA, per germline. Supplemented by reference TRBV7-3 and TRBJ1-1, the full variable domain reads GAGVSQTPSNKVTEKGKYVELRCDPISGHTALYWYRQSLGQGPEFLIYFQGTGAADDSGLPNDRFFAVRPEGSVSTLKIQRTERGDSAVYLCASSLAPGQGSGEAFFGQGTRLTVV.

This chain connects TRBV6-5 to TRBJ2-3; D remains ambiguous. V lost 6 bases and J lost 4, with 14 bases in between. The germline CDR1 and CDR2 sequences are MNHEY and SVGAGI. The CDR3 contains 14 residues. The DNA for the CDR3 is TGTGCCAGCAGGACAAGTAGAACGGCAGATACGCAGTATTTT. It codes for CASRTSRTADTQYF.

The chain recombines TRBV28 with TRBJ2-7; D unclear. CDR1 is MDHEN and CDR2 is SYDVKM in the germline V gene. Deletions cut 10 bases from V and 2 bases from J, with 15 bases between. The CDR3 extends over 13 amino acids. This CDR3 is CATSDGTPYEQYF. As DNA, the CDR3 is TGTGCCACTTCGGACGGAACCCCCTACGAGCAGTACTTC. Supplemented by reference TRBV28 and TRBJ2-7, the full variable domain reads DVKVTQSSRYLVKRTGEKVFLECVQDMDHENMFWYRQDPGLGLRLIYFSYDVKMKEKGDIPEGYSVSREKKERFSLILESASTNQTSMYLCATSDGTPYEQYFGPGTRLTVT.

In this sample, this clone turned up once. The chain uses TRBV29-1 and TRBJ1-2; D is possibly TRBD1 (5 bases). The CDR3 contains 12 residues. V was cut by 3 bases and J by 2 bases, with 7 bases left in between. Germline assignment: CDR1 SQVTM and CDR2 ANQGSEA. This chain's CDR3 is CSVDRGNYGYTF. The CDR3 DNA is TGCAGCGTTGATCGGGGGAACTATGGCTACACCTTC.

This chain connects TRBV6-5 to TRBJ2-7; 8 bases are shared with TRBD2. V dropped 0 bases and J dropped 4; count of bases not matched to a gene: 8. The CDR3 is made up of 16 amino acids. Germline loops: CDR1 MNHEY, CDR2 SVGAGI. CDR3 sequence: CASSYSSGGATYEQYF. As DNA, the CDR3 is TGTGCCAGCAGTTACTCCAGCGGGGGAGCCACTTACGAGCAGTACTTC.

This chain joins TRBV28 and TRBJ1-6; D might be TRBD1 (6 bases). The CDR3 runs 18 residues. The V end lost 3 bases, the J end lost 0 bases, and 15 bases lay between the germline ends. Per germline, CDR1 MDHEN and CDR2 SYDVKM. CDR3 in DNA: TGTGCCAGCAGTTTTACCAGGGGCAAGAGCTCCTATAATTCACCCCTCCACTTT. Its protein product is CASSFTRGKSSYNSPLHF.

The chain links TRBV6-2 or TRBV6-3 to TRBJ2-1; TRBD1 might be the D (6 bases). CDR1 is MNHEY, CDR2 SVGEGT, per germline. This CDR3 is 21 amino acids long. V was cut by 0 bases and J by 0 bases, with 24 bases left in between. The CDR3 DNA reads TGTGCCAGCAGTTACTCGAGATTTAGGACAGTATATTCAAGCTCCTACAATGAGCAGTTCTTC. This encodes CASSYSRFRTVYSSSYNEQFF.

V gene TRBV25-1 combines with J gene TRBJ1-1; D remains ambiguous. This CDR3 comprises 13 residues. CDR1 MGHDK and CDR2 SYGVNS come from the germline V gene. Trimming stripped 7 bases from V and 1 base from J, with 10 bases between. In DNA form, the CDR3 reads TGTGCCAGCACTCGGTTAGGGAACACTGAAGCTTTCTTT. Its protein is CASTRLGNTEAFF.

V is TRBV11-3 and J is TRBJ2-1; D might be TRBD2 (6 bases). This CDR3 has 15 amino acids. Trimming left V 5 bases short and J 2 bases short, with 13 bases between. Germline CDR1 and CDR2: SGHNT and YENEEA. The CDR3 is CASSLAGLPYNEQFF. Here the CDR3 DNA reads TGTGCCAGCAGCCTCGCGGGGTTACCCTACAATGAGCAGTTCTTC.

The rearrangement uses TRBV19 and TRBJ1-5, with a weak D call TRBD1 (6 bases). Germline CDR1 reads LNHDA; CDR2 reads SQIVND (reference sequence). This CDR3 region has 13 residues. CDR3 coding DNA: TGTGCAGGGGGAAGGAATAGCAATCAGCCCCAGCATTTT. Its protein is CAGGRNSNQPQHF.

The chain recombines TRBV28 with TRBJ1-1, with 9 bases aligning to TRBD1. The CDR3 length is 15 residues. The V and J ends lost 7 bases and 6 bases, in that order; junction bases with no gene match: 12. Germline lookup yields CDR1 MDHEN and CDR2 SYDVKM. CDR3 bases: TGTGCCAGCAAAGGATTCAGACGGGACAGGGCTGAAGCTTTCTTT. This sequence encodes CASKGFRRDRAEAFF.

J is TRBJ2-2 and V is TRBV30; D might be TRBD2 (5 bases). The CDR3 runs 16 residues. Trimming pared 0 bases from V and 7 bases from J, leaving 18 bases between. Germline CDR1 is GTSNPN and CDR2 is SVGIG (reference sequence). CDR3 region: CAWSVPGQVGIGELFF. CDR3 DNA sequence: TGTGCCTGGAGTGTACCTGGGCAGGTCGGGATCGGGGAGCTGTTTTTT.

This chain uses TRBV19 with TRBJ1-4, with 7 bases lining up with TRBD1. Germline V CDR1 and CDR2: LNHDA, SQIVND (reference sequence). J gave up 8 bases and V 5 bases, and 11 bases lay outside the gene matches. The CDR3 is made up of 15 amino acids. In DNA form, the CDR3 reads TGTGCCAGTAGTCAGGCTGACAGGGTAGGAGAAAAACTGTTTTTT. Encoded protein: CASSQADRVGEKLFF.

The chain joins TRBV4-1 to TRBJ1-3; no clear D. CDR1 is MGHRA and CDR2 is YSYEKL in the germline V gene. Between the trimmed V and J ends, which lost 0 bases and 3 bases, there was a span of 15 bases. The CDR3 spans 17 residues. The CDR3 DNA follows: TGCGCCAGCAGCCAAGATCGGATGGAGGCTCTTGGAAACACCATATATTTT. Protein sequence: CASSQDRMEALGNTIYF.